This entry describes one T cell receptor (beta chain). Antigen specificity is unknown. The gene names given are mouse names. Read coverage stops 1 residue before the CDR3 terminus; the germline J gene supplies the remainder. The method was immunoSEQ multiplex PCR; TCRdb's version includes in-frame clones alone and lacks a portion of them. The data hold some 48,000 clones, with about three quarters observed a single time. These data originate in a study of tissue T cells after allogeneic stem cell transplantation. Findings of the study overall: Tissue-detected TCR repertoire was only partly captured by blood and spleen T cells. Anatomically similar tissues had similar TCR repertoires within each patient.

Germline V gene lookup returns CDR1 SGHSA and CDR2 FRNQAP. Trimming removed 0 bases from V and 6 bases from J; junction bases left unmatched: 3. The CDR3 covers 14 residues. The V and J genes are TRBV16 and TRBJ2-5, with TRBD2 identical over 7 bases. The receptor was isolated from a pool of C57BL/6 mice in good health. Input material: sorted cells pooled from one or two spleens. CDR3 sequence reads: CASSLDRGGDTQYF. Partial CDR3 DNA: TGTGCAAGCAGCTTAGATCGGGGGGGGGACACCCAGTAC.